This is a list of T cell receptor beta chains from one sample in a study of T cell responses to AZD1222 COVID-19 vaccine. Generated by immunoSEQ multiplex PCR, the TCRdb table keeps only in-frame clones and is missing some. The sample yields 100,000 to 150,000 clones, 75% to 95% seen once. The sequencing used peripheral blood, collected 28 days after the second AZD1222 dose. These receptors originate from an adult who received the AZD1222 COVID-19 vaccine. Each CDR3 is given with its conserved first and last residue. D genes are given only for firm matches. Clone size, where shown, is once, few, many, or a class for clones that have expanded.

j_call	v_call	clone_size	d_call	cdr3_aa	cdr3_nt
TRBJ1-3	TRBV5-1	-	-	CASSLDGQGSGNTIYF	TGCGCCAGCAGCTTGGATGGTCAGGGCTCTGGAAACACCATATATTTT
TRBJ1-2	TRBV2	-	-	CASSETSGATNYGYTF	TGTGCCAGCAGTGAGACTTCCGGGGCCACTAACTATGGCTACACCTTC
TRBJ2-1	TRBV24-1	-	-	CPRDEAVWARDSNEQFF	TGTCCAAGAGACGAGGCCGTCTGGGCACGCGACAGCAATGAGCAGTTCTTC
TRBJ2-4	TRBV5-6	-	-	CASSLGLAKNIQYF	TGTGCCAGCAGCTTGGGATTAGCCAAAAACATTCAGTACTTC
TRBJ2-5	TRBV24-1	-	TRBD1	CATSDLGQQETQYF	TGTGCCACCAGTGACCTGGGACAGCAAGAGACCCAGTACTTC
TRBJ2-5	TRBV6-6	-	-	CASTPNGNQETQYF	TGTGCCAGCACCCCAAACGGGAATCAAGAGACCCAGTACTTC
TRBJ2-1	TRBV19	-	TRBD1	CASSIEQGAPYNEQFF	TGTGCCAGTAGTATAGAGCAGGGGGCCCCCTACAATGAGCAGTTCTTC
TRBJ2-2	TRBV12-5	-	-	CASGLSTGELFF	TGTGCTAGTGGTTTGAGCACCGGGGAGCTGTTTTTT
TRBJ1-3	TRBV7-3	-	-	CASSLSGSSGNTIYF	TGTGCCAGCAGCTTAAGCGGGAGCTCTGGAAACACCATATATTTT
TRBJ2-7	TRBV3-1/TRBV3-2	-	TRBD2	CASSQGAGGPNEQYF	TGTGCCAGCAGCCAAGGAGCGGGGGGGCCTAACGAGCAGTACTTC
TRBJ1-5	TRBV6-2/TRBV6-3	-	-	CASSIDQQGGRQPQHF	TGTGCCAGCAGTATCGATCAACAGGGAGGACGGCAGCCCCAGCATTTT
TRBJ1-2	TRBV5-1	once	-	CASSLRPGANYGYTF	TGCGCCAGCAGCTTGCGTCCAGGGGCGAACTATGGCTACACCTTC
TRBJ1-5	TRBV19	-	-	CASSSRGALGYSNQPQHF	TGTGCCAGTAGCTCGCGGGGGGCCTTGGGATATAGCAATCAGCCCCAGCATTTT
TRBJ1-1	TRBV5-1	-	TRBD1	CASSRGQGGTEAFF	TGCGCCAGCAGCCGTGGACAGGGGGGCACTGAAGCTTTCTTT
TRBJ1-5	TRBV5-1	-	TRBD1	CASSQGVGNQPQHF	TGCGCCAGCAGCCAGGGGGTGGGCAATCAGCCCCAGCATTTT
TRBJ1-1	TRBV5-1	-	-	CASSLALGTEAFF	TGCGCCAGCAGCTTGGCTTTGGGGACTGAAGCTTTCTTT
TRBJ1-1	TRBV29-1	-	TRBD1	CSVDSQGGTEAFF	TGCAGCGTTGATTCCCAGGGGGGCACTGAAGCTTTCTTT
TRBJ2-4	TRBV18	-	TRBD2	CASSPPPGGDIQYF	TGTGCCAGCTCACCCCCTCCGGGAGGGGACATTCAGTACTTC
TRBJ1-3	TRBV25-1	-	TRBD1	CASSPQGATGNTIYF	TGTGCCAGCAGTCCCCAGGGGGCGACTGGAAACACCATATATTTT
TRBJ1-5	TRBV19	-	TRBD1	CATWDRGEYNQPQHF	TGTGCCACCTGGGACAGAGGGGAATACAATCAGCCCCAGCATTTT
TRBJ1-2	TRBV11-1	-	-	CASSLDPDTYGYTF	TGTGCCAGCAGCTTAGATCCGGACACCTATGGCTACACCTTC
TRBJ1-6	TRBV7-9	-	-	CASNRLGLNNSPLHF	TGTGCCAGCAACAGATTGGGGCTGAATAATTCACCCCTCCACTTT
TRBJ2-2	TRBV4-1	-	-	CPRSRLGQGYTGELFF	TGCCCCCGCAGCCGCCTGGGGCAGGGGTACACCGGGGAGCTGTTTTTT
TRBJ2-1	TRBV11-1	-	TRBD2	CASSLGPSGTYNEQFF	TGTGCCAGCAGCTTAGGTCCTAGCGGGACTTACAATGAGCAGTTCTTC
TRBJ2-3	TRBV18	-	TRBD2	CASSQLAGGNTDTQYF	TGTGCCAGCTCACAACTAGCGGGGGGCAACACAGATACGCAGTATTTT